The 19 T cell receptor beta chains presented below share a single source sample, sequenced in a study of blood T cell repertoires in COVID-19 (dated by TCRdb to 2020 to 2022). Library method: the immunoSEQ multiplex PCR assay. This is the immuneACCESS table as TCRdb keeps it, with only in-frame sequences that have V and J called. A part of the clones is gone; compared with another copy, unresolved V genes explain less than half, and the rest is unexplained. A total of 300,000 to 450,000 clones appear in this sample, 85% to 90% of them only once. The ten largest clones add up to 3% of the sample. Sequenced sample: peripheral blood. These receptors all come from a human donor in a cohort sampled during active COVID-19.

The CDR3 DNA sequence: TGTGCCAGCAGCTTACGGGGGGTGAGATTAAATTTAAAAGAGACCCAGTACTTC. Protein product: CASSLRGVRLNLKETQYF. The chain has TRBV11-2 and TRBJ2-5; 7 bases line up with TRBD2. Germline trimming cut 2 bases from V and 3 bases from J; bases unmatched to any gene: 15. Germline V gene data show CDR1 as SGHAT and CDR2 as FQNNGV. The CDR3 runs 18 residues.

The chain couples TRBV20-1 to TRBJ1-5, with TRBD1 matching 7 bases. After removal of 3 bases from V and 3 bases from J, the junction contained 11 bases not matched to a gene. Germline lookup yields CDR1 DFQATT and CDR2 SNEGSKA (reference sequence). This CDR3 has 16 residues. The CDR3 loop is CSASAGGSTINQPQHF. CDR3 coding DNA: TGCAGTGCTAGTGCAGGGGGATCTACAATCAATCAGCCCCAGCATTTT.

The rearrangement uses TRBV5-4 and TRBJ1-6; weak D call: TRBD1 (5 bases). Trimming took off 2 bases at V and 6 bases at J, with 18 bases between the two ends. The CDR3 length is 17 residues. CDR1 and CDR2 from the germline V gene are SGHNT and YYREEE (reference sequence). In nucleotides, the CDR3 is TGTGCCAGCAGCTTAGGGGCAGGGAATGTAGGTAATTCACCCCTCCACTTT. Translating gives CASSLGAGNVGNSPLHF.

The chain is built from TRBV28 and TRBJ1-6, with D unclear. Trimming cost V 4 bases and J 6 bases, with 19 bases left between them. The germline V gene encodes CDR1 MDHEN and CDR2 SYDVKM. The CDR3 covers 17 residues. CDR3 nucleotides: TGTGCCAGCAGTTCCTCGCGGGCAAAGCGCATTAATTCACCCCTCCACTTT. Translation: CASSSSRAKRINSPLHF.

The chain joins TRBV6-5 to TRBJ1-2, with TRBD1 identical over 7 bases. The CDR3 sequence is 14 residues long. CDR1 is MNHEY, CDR2 SVGAGI, per germline. With V trimmed by 6 bases and J by 5 bases, 9 bases remained unmatched. CDR3 sequence (DNA): TGTGCCAGCAGCCGGGACAGCGGTACATATGGCTACACCTTC. This encodes CASSRDSGTYGYTF.

This rearrangement joins TRBV19 to TRBJ2-3; weak D call: TRBD2 (5 bases). Germline assignment: CDR1 LNHDA and CDR2 SQIVND (reference sequence). Trimming took off 1 base at V and 6 bases at J, with 11 bases between the two ends. CDR3 length: 14 amino acids. This CDR3 is CASSIATPGDTQYF. CDR3 nucleotide sequence: TGTGCCAGTAGTATAGCCACGCCGGGGGATACGCAGTATTTT.

In its sample, this clone was seen once. The chain couples TRBV20-1 to TRBJ2-7; possible D gene TRBD2, 6 bases. CDR3 size: 14 residues. Germline values: CDR1 DFQATT, CDR2 SNEGSKA (reference sequence). V was cut by 3 bases and J by 2 bases, with 14 bases left in between. CDR3 region: CSASRGELPYEQYF. In DNA form, the CDR3 reads TGCAGTGCTAGTCGCGGGGAGCTGCCCTACGAGCAGTACTTC.

This clone was found once. J is TRBJ2-7 and V is TRBV9; 7 nucleotides align to TRBD1. CDR3 length: 14 residues. J gave up 2 bases and V 4 bases, and 6 bases lay outside the gene matches. CDR1 is SGDLS and CDR2 is YYNGEE in the germline V gene. The CDR3 loop is CASSTRQGPYEQYF. DNA of the CDR3: TGTGCCAGCAGCACTCGACAGGGCCCCTACGAGCAGTACTTC.

This rearrangement joins TRBV25-1 to TRBJ1-1; a weak D match, TRBD1 (6 bases). CDR1 and CDR2 from the germline V gene are MGHDK and SYGVNS. The CDR3 totals 14 residues. The V end was cut by 7 bases, the J end by 1 base, with 13 bases between. The CDR3 loop reads CASTPPGENTEAFF. CDR3 DNA sequence: TGTGCCAGCACCCCTCCAGGGGAGAACACTGAAGCTTTCTTT.

V and J are TRBV19 and TRBJ2-3; 8 bases are a match to TRBD1. CDR3 length equals 17 residues. Germline values: CDR1 LNHDA, CDR2 SQIVND (reference sequence). The V gene end was trimmed by 4 bases and the J gene end by 6 bases; junction bases not matched to a gene: 15. Here the CDR3 reads CASSKGQETRFMDTQYF. In DNA, the CDR3 is TGTGCCAGTAGTAAGGGACAGGAGACCAGGTTTATGGATACGCAGTATTTT.

The gene calls are TRBV7-3 and TRBJ2-1; 7 bases map to TRBD2. Losses at the gene ends were 4 bases for V and 0 bases for J; bases not matched to a gene: 6. The CDR3 is 16 amino acids. Germline V gives CDR1 SGHTA, CDR2 FQGTGA. CDR3 nucleotides: TGTGCCAGCAGCTATATAGCGGGCAGCTCCTACAATGAGCAGTTCTTC. It translates to CASSYIAGSSYNEQFF. Complete variable domain (other parts from reference TRBV7-3 and TRBJ2-1): GAGVSQTPSNKVTEKGKYVELRCDPISGHTALYWYRQSLGQGPEFLIYFQGTGAADDSGLPNDRFFAVRPEGSVSTLKIQRTERGDSAVYLCASSYIAGSSYNEQFFGPGTRLTVL.

This clone was counted ten times or more. The V and J genes are TRBV10-1 and TRBJ2-2; 7 bases line up with TRBD2. Germline CDR1 WNHNN, CDR2 SYGVQD (reference sequence). The CDR3 loop spans 15 amino acids. V lost 0 bases and J lost 3; bases outside the gene matches: 1. CDR3 in amino acids: CASSESGRDTGELFF. In DNA, the CDR3 is TGCGCCAGCAGTGAGTCGGGGAGGGACACCGGGGAGCTGTTTTTT.

The genes are TRBV28 and TRBJ2-7, with D possibly matching TRBD2 (5 bases). This CDR3 has 14 residues. Per germline, CDR1 MDHEN and CDR2 SYDVKM. Trimming removed 4 bases from V and 0 bases from J, with 10 bases in between. CDR3 DNA: TGTGCCAGCAGTTCCCCCGGGGACTCCTACGAGCAGTACTTC. Protein: CASSSPGDSYEQYF.

The chain combines TRBV18 with TRBJ2-7, with a weak D call TRBD2 (6 bases). Looked up from germline, CDR1 is KGHSH and CDR2 is LQKENI. The CDR3 runs to 15 residues. With 0 bases removed from V and 6 bases from J, the gap between germline ends came to 15 bases. The CDR3 here is CASSPPVSGPLEQYF. The CDR3 DNA follows: TGTGCCAGCTCACCACCGGTTAGCGGCCCCCTCGAGCAGTACTTC.

This clone turned up a few times. The chain has TRBV19 and TRBJ2-5; 7 bases fit TRBD1. The CDR3 covers 17 residues. Germline loops: CDR1 LNHDA, CDR2 SQIVND (reference sequence). V lost 3 bases, J lost 4 bases, and 14 bases stayed unmatched. CDR3 DNA sequence: TGTGCCAGTAGTATTAACGGTGATCCGGGACAGACAGAGACCCAGTACTTC. This sequence encodes CASSINGDPGQTETQYF.

The rearrangement links TRBV30 to TRBJ2-5; 7 nucleotides align to TRBD2. Germline lookup yields CDR1 GTSNPN and CDR2 SVGIG (reference sequence). Trimming removed 4 bases from V and 4 bases from J; junction bases left unmatched: 6. The CDR3 length is 13 residues. The CDR3 bases are TGTGCCTGGAACCCGGGGGGAGGAGAGACCCAGTACTTC. Amino acid sequence: CAWNPGGGETQYF.

This clone was observed a handful of times. The chain combines TRBV28 with TRBJ2-5; TRBD2 might be the D (5 bases). CDR3 length equals 13 residues. V dropped 6 bases and J dropped 5 bases, with 13 bases sitting between them. Germline V CDR1 and CDR2: MDHEN, SYDVKM. The CDR3 is CASRSGDWETQYF. Here the CDR3 DNA reads TGTGCCAGCAGGTCCGGGGATTGGGAGACCCAGTACTTC.

The chain employs TRBV6-5 and TRBJ2-7; D remains ambiguous. CDR1 is MNHEY, CDR2 SVGAGI, per germline. The CDR3 extends over 13 amino acids. The V end lost 6 bases, the J end lost 1 base, and 10 bases lay between the germline ends. In nucleotides, the CDR3 is TGTGCCAGCAGAATGACGGAGTCCTACGAGCAGTACTTC. It translates to CASRMTESYEQYF.

J is TRBJ1-1 and V is TRBV4-2; 7 bases are a match to TRBD1. Germline loops: CDR1 LGHNA, CDR2 YNFKEQ. The CDR3 runs to 17 residues. The junction had 10 bases not matched to a gene; V was cut back by 1 base and J by 2 bases. The CDR3 nucleotides read TGTGCCAGCAGCCAAGCCTATAGGACAGGCGTAAACACTGAAGCTTTCTTT. This translates into CASSQAYRTGVNTEAFF.